This T cell receptor beta chain was obtained from a study of T cell clonality in common variable immunodeficiency. General study findings and limits: Compared with controls, CVID subjects had fewer shared TCRbeta clones. Compared with healthy controls, CVID subjects showed increased TCRbeta clonality, mostly in about a third. Common variable immunodeficiency TCR beta sequences reportedly had fewer deletions and N-nucleotide insertions.

CVID and control samples used equivalent genomic DNA input. Only in-frame clones appear in the TCRdb table, and some are missing; sequencing was by immunoSEQ multiplex PCR. The sample yields more than 35,000 clones, without any singletons. Many counts were recorded for this clone. Its antigen remains unidentified. The read terminates 3 residues before the CDR3 end, so the remaining end is supplied by the germline J gene. This CDR3 is built from 16 residues. Per germline, CDR1 SGHRS and CDR2 YFSETQ. Trimming at V came to 3 bases and at J to 4 bases, leaving 12 bases not matched to a gene. The V and J genes are TRBV5-1 and TRBJ1-2; 7 bases are a match to TRBD1. This TCR derives from a person aged 18 to 69 in good health. The sample taken for sequencing was peripheral blood mononuclear cells. CDR3 region: CASSSGGSFGRYGYTF. The CDR3 DNA, read in part, is TGCGCCAGCAGCTCAGGGGGAAGCTTCGGACGCTATGGC.